These T cell receptor beta chains were read from a single sample in a study of blood T cells in healthy people across ages. TCRdb ran MiXCR on the 5' RACE reads and lists one entry per CDR3 protein. The sample records about 1.7 million distinct CDR3 sequences, roughly 30% being singletons. The material sequenced was blood. The receptors were sampled from a woman in her twenties or thirties in good health. Each CDR3 is given with its conserved first and last residue. The order of the fields is D gene, CDR3 length, clone size, J gene, V gene, CDR3 DNA, CDR3 protein. A D gene is named only where the DNA matches it firmly. For some rows the clone size is stated as once, few or many, or as a class when expanded; others skip it.

-	16	many	TRBJ2-7	TRBV27	TGTGCCAGCAGTTCCCGGGACACCGGTTCCGGCTACGAGCAGTACTTC	CASSSRDTGSGYEQYF
-	13	few	TRBJ2-2	TRBV6-5	TGTGCCAGCAGTTCGCCCTTTAACGGGGAGCTGTTTTTT	CASSSPFNGELFF
-	14	few	TRBJ2-7	TRBV19	TGTGCCAGTAGTATGGGGGGTTACTCCTACGAGCAGTACTTC	CASSMGGYSYEQYF
-	17	-	TRBJ2-3	TRBV19	TGTGCCAGTAGTAACCCCGGGCGGTGGGAGCCCACAGATACGCAGTATTTT	CASSNPGRWEPTDTQYF
TRBD2	18	-	TRBJ2-7	TRBV6-2/TRBV6-3	TGTGCCAGCAGTTACTCGACTAGCGGGAGAAGCTCCTACAATGAGCAGTACTTC	CASSYSTSGRSSYNEQYF
-	11	-	TRBJ2-2	TRBV29-1	TGCAGCGTCACTACCAGGGGGGAGCTGTTTTTT	CSVTTRGELFF
TRBD1	14	-	TRBJ1-2	TRBV15	TGTGCCACCACCCGGGACAGGGCTAACTATGGCTACACCTTC	CATTRDRANYGYTF
-	14	many	TRBJ1-2	TRBV4-3	TGCGCCAGCAGCCCGGAAACAGGGCCCTATGGCTACACCTTC	CASSPETGPYGYTF
-	15	few	TRBJ1-4	TRBV5-6	TGTGCCAGCAGCTTGGCGGGGGGGGCTAATGAAAAACTGTTTTTT	CASSLAGGANEKLFF
TRBD2	18	few	TRBJ2-1	TRBV20-1	TGCAGTGCTCCGGCTGGGACTAGCGGGAGGGCGTCCTACAATGAGCAGTTCTTC	CSAPAGTSGRASYNEQFF
-	11	many	TRBJ1-2	TRBV29-1	TGCAGCGTTGAATCGGGGCATGGCTACACCTTC	CSVESGHGYTF
TRBD2	16	-	TRBJ2-5	TRBV20-1	TGCAGTGCTAGAGATTGGGCTAGCGGGGTTCGGGAGACCCAGTACTTC	CSARDWASGVRETQYF
-	15	many	TRBJ2-3	TRBV5-5	TGTGCCAGCAGCCGAGGGGGTGTCAGCACAGATACGCAGTATTTT	CASSRGGVSTDTQYF
-	14	many	TRBJ2-3	TRBV9	TGTGCCAGCAGCGTAACGTCAAGCACAGATACGCAGTATTTT	CASSVTSSTDTQYF
-	14	-	TRBJ2-1	TRBV7-2	TGTGCCAGCAGCCGGGGTTCCACAGGGACTGAGCAGTTCTTC	CASSRGSTGTEQFF
TRBD2	15	few	TRBJ2-1	TRBV12-5	TGTGCTAGTGGTAAAACTAGCGGGGGAGACAATGAGCAGTTCTTC	CASGKTSGGDNEQFF
-	14	few	TRBJ1-2	TRBV11-2	TGTGCCAGCAGCTCGGTCCGGGGTAACTATGGCTACACCTTC	CASSSVRGNYGYTF
TRBD1	15	many	TRBJ2-5	TRBV7-9	TGTGCCAGCAGCTTATCCAGGACAGGGCAGGAGACCCAGTACTTC	CASSLSRTGQETQYF
TRBD2	16	-	TRBJ2-1	TRBV5-1	TGCGCCAGCAGTCTCGGGGGGAGCGGGAGGATAGATGAGCAGTTCTTC	CASSLGGSGRIDEQFF
-	14	few	TRBJ2-5	TRBV18	TGTGCCAGCTCACCACAGGGGGTGGAAGAGACCCAGTACTTC	CASSPQGVEETQYF
TRBD2	15	-	TRBJ2-1	TRBV12-5	TGTGCTAGTGGTTTGGGACTAGCACGCAACAATGAGCAGTTCTTC	CASGLGLARNNEQFF
-	16	few	TRBJ2-7	TRBV5-6	TGTGCCAGCAGCACCCGGACAACCCGAGCTGTATACGAGCAGTACTTC	CASSTRTTRAVYEQYF
-	15	-	TRBJ2-3	TRBV5-1	TGCGCCAGCAGCATATTCCCCGAAAGTCGAGATACGCAGTATTTT	CASSIFPESRDTQYF
-	16	few	TRBJ1-5	TRBV7-9	TGTGCCAGCAGCGACCGACAGTTTCCTAGCAATCAGCCCCAGCATTTT	CASSDRQFPSNQPQHF
TRBD2	17	few	TRBJ2-1	TRBV13	TGTGCCAGCAGCTTAGGCCTTGGTAGCGGGAGATTAAATGAGCAGTTCTTC	CASSLGLGSGRLNEQFF
-	15	-	TRBJ1-2	TRBV4-1	TGCGCCAGCAGCCAAGACCGGGACCTCGTTATCGGCTACACCTTC	CASSQDRDLVIGYTF
-	14	-	TRBJ2-1	TRBV30	TGTGCCTGGAGTGTACTGAGTTCCTACAATGAGCAGTTCTTC	CAWSVLSSYNEQFF
TRBD1	15	few	TRBJ2-3	TRBV12-3/TRBV12-4	TGTGCCAGCACAACACAGGGGGGAAGCACAGATACGCAGTATTTT	CASTTQGGSTDTQYF
-	14	-	TRBJ1-2	TRBV5-1	TGCGCCAGCAGCACTGGGACCGCAAATTTTGTCTACACCTTC	CASSTGTANFVYTF
TRBD1	17	many	TRBJ2-1	TRBV9	TGTGCCAGCAGCGTAGGAGGGGGCGCAGGGGTCTACAATGAGCAGTTCTTC	CASSVGGGAGVYNEQFF
-	12	many	TRBJ1-6	TRBV4-1	TGCGCCAGCAGCCAGTATAATTCACCCCTCCACTTT	CASSQYNSPLHF
TRBD1	17	once	TRBJ1-5	TRBV5-1	TGCGCCAGCAGCTTGGACGGGACAGGCACATTAGATCAGCCCCAGCATTTT	CASSLDGTGTLDQPQHF
-	16	few	TRBJ2-2	TRBV28	TGTGCCAGCAGTCCAATACCTACAGGGGAGGGCGGGGAGCTGTTTTTT	CASSPIPTGEGGELFF
-	16	few	TRBJ1-5	TRBV5-1	TGCGCCAGCAGCCTGGGGTTTACACCCACCGATCAGCCCCAGCATTTT	CASSLGFTPTDQPQHF
-	12	-	TRBJ2-1	TRBV5-1	TGCGCCAGCAGCTTGATAGACAATGAGCCGTTCTTC	CASSLIDNEPFF
-	13	-	TRBJ1-2	TRBV12-5	TGTGCTAGTGGTTTTGGGGGGAACTATGGCTACACCTTC	CASGFGGNYGYTF
-	13	-	TRBJ2-7	TRBV14	TGTGCCGGCAGCCAAGATCTGAGAGGCGAGCAGTACTTC	CAGSQDLRGEQYF
TRBD2	14	-	TRBJ2-1	TRBV6-1	TGTGCCAGCAGTGAAGATCGACTAGCGATTGAGCAGTTCTTC	CASSEDRLAIEQFF
-	16	-	TRBJ2-5	TRBV4-1	TGCGCCAGCAGCCAAGGTTATTATCGGGCCGAAGGGACCCAGTACTTC	CASSQGYYRAEGTQYF
TRBD2	15	many	TRBJ2-3	TRBV6-6	TGTGCCAGCAGGAGAGGGACTAGCGGCACAGATACGCAGTATTTT	CASRRGTSGTDTQYF
-	18	few	TRBJ2-6	TRBV12-5	TGTGCTAGTGGTTTGGTTAGTTTCCAGTACTCTGGGGCCAACGTCCTGACTTTC	CASGLVSFQYSGANVLTF
-	12	-	TRBJ1-1	TRBV7-2	TGTGCCAGCAGCTTAGGACCCGGGGTCGCTTTCTTT	CASSLGPGVAFF
-	16	-	TRBJ2-3	TRBV10-3	TGTGCCATCAGTGAGTCGGGCCCTAGTACAACAGATACGCAGTATTTT	CAISESGPSTTDTQYF
-	14	many	TRBJ2-5	TRBV10-3	TGTGCCATCAGTGAGAGCACAGCTGTCGAGACCCAGTACTTC	CAISESTAVETQYF
-	14	few	TRBJ1-4	TRBV7-6	TGTGCCAGCAGCTTAGGCGGGGCACGAGAAAAACTGTTTTTT	CASSLGGAREKLFF
-	16	-	TRBJ2-7	TRBV7-2	TGTGCCAGCAGCTTAGCGGGGGCGGGAGTTCTAAACGAGCAGTACTTC	CASSLAGAGVLNEQYF
-	14	few	TRBJ1-6	TRBV7-2	TGTGCCAGCAGCTCAGTTCCCCCTAATTCACCCCTCCACTTT	CASSSVPPNSPLHF
-	14	-	TRBJ2-5	TRBV2	TGTGCCAGCCTGAGGTCTGGGCGGGGACAGACCCAGTACTTC	CASLRSGRGQTQYF
-	14	-	TRBJ1-4	TRBV6-5	TGTGCCAGCAGTCGCTTCAACGGGGACGAAAAACTGTTTTTT	CASSRFNGDEKLFF
TRBD1	14	many	TRBJ2-5	TRBV20-1	TGCAGTGCCCACGGACAGGGGACGCGGGAGACCCAGTACTTC	CSAHGQGTRETQYF
TRBD1	14	-	TRBJ2-4	TRBV20-1	TGCAGTGCTAGTGCAGGGGGCGTATACAATGAGCAGTACTTC	CSASAGGVYNEQYF
-	14	-	TRBJ1-5	TRBV9	TGTGCCAGCAGCGTAGAGGCAGTCAATCAGCCCCAGCATTTT	CASSVEAVNQPQHF
-	16	-	TRBJ1-1	TRBV28	TGTGCCAGCAGCTTTGGCCGGGACCTATCGATACTTGAAGCTTTCTTT	CASSFGRDLSILEAFF
TRBD1	16	few	TRBJ1-2	TRBV7-9	TGTGCCAGTATATTCCCGGGACAGGCAGCTAACTATGGCTACACCTTC	CASIFPGQAANYGYTF
TRBD2	16	-	TRBJ2-7	TRBV5-1	TGCGCCAGCAGCTTGGGTACTAGCGGGATAGACAATGAGCAGTACTTC	CASSLGTSGIDNEQYF